This entry describes one T cell receptor beta chain. Its antigen is not known. PCR amplification relied on 60 Vbeta primers (plus 13 Jbeta primers). Measured with immunoSEQ multiplex PCR; TCRdb has only the in-frame clones, and not every one. The sample lists under 200,000 clones; approximately 12% were seen once. This CDR3 has 15 amino acids. Germline values: CDR1 SGHTA, CDR2 FQGNSA. V lost 5 bases and J lost 7, with 17 bases in between. The sample comes from a study of cytomegalovirus exposure and HLA in healthy donors. General study points: As a later analysis showed, a missense DCLRE1C variant was linked to trimming of TCR beta V- and J-genes. Exclusion applied to some V segments, including TRBV6-2 and TRBV6-3, as they were indistinguishable.

The specimen was PBMCs. The V call is TRBV7-2, the J call TRBJ1-4; a possible D gene is TRBD1 (5 bases). This TCR was sampled from a man over 45 in good health and CMV-seropositive. This CDR3 is CASSTYRDSGEKLFF. CDR3 DNA: TGTGCCAGCAGCACATACCGGGACTCCGGTGAAAAACTGTTTTTT.